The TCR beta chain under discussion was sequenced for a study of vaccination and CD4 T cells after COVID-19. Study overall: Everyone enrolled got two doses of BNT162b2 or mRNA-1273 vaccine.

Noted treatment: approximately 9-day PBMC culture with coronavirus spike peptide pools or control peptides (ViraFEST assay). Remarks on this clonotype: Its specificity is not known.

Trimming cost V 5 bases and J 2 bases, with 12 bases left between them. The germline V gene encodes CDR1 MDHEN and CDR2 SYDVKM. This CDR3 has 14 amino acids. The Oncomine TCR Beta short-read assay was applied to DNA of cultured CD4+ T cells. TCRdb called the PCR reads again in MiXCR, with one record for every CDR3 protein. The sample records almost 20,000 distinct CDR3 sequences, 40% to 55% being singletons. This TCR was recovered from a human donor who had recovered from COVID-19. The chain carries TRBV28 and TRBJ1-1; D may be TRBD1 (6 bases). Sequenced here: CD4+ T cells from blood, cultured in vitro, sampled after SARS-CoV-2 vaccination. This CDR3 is CASSRGQKNTEAFF. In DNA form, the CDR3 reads TGTGCCAGCAGTCGAGGACAGAAAAACACTGAAGCTTTCTTT.